This entry features one T cell receptor beta chain sequence. Germline CDR1 reads MNHEY; CDR2 reads SVGEGT. The CDR3 is 16 amino acids. Losses at the gene ends were 2 bases for V and 6 bases for J; bases not matched to a gene: 5. The data were produced by immunoSEQ multiplex PCR, yet TCRdb's version contains in-frame clones alone and is incomplete. The profile shows roughly 87,000 clones, more than 70% of them singletons. The sample belongs to a study of blood T cell repertoires in COVID-19. The overall study: The samples span acute and convalescent COVID-19 from the United States, Italy and Spain. Sources were T cells, B-cell-depleted T cells, or PBMCs; the material itself was cDNA or gDNA.

The origin of this receptor is a woman aged 80 or over with acute or convalescent COVID-19. The sequencing sample was made of peripheral blood. The chain carries TRBV6-2 or TRBV6-3 and TRBJ1-6, with 9 bases fitting TRBD1. The CDR3 DNA is TGTGCCAGCAGTTACAGGACAGGGGCTTCTAATTCACCCCTCCACTTT. Amino acids: CASSYRTGASNSPLHF.